The clone carrying this T cell receptor (beta chain) was recorded once. The antigen remains undetermined. The data were taken from a study of cytomegalovirus exposure and HLA in healthy donors. Notes on the study in general: TCR sequences were mostly rare, though some public TCRs occurred in many donors. The tendency of first-cohort TCR clusters to co-occur in the 100 to 150 validation repertoires emerged from a later analysis. Cytomegalovirus status was reportedly diagnosed by the classifier with high sensitivity and specificity. A few CMV-associated chains were confirmed in vitro to be specific for CMV antigens.

Sequencing used immunoSEQ multiplex PCR; TCRdb keeps in-frame clones, though not all of them. In the table there are about 98,000 clones, about 88% of which are singletons. Sequenced sample: PBMCs. The sequence derives from a man aged 18 to 30 in good health and CMV-seropositive.

CDR3: CSAKKDRGLAGGSGELFF. CDR3 nucleotide sequence: TGCAGCGCCAAAAAGGACAGGGGACTAGCGGGAGGTAGCGGGGAGCTGTTTTTT. The chain employs TRBV29-1 and TRBJ2-2, with 15 bases that match TRBD2. CDR3 length equals 18 residues. V lost 7 bases, J lost 7 bases, and 16 bases stayed unmatched. The germline CDR1 and CDR2 sequences are SQVTM and ANQGSEA.